This TCR beta chain comes out of a study of blood T cell repertoires in COVID-19. V was cut by 0 bases and J by 6 bases, with 10 bases left in between. The CDR3 has 13 residues. Germline assignment: CDR1 SGHKS and CDR2 YYEKEE (reference sequence). The table came from immunoSEQ multiplex PCR; TCRdb's copy has only in-frame clones and leaves some out. Here the sample spans 310,000 or so clones, around 92% being singletons. The sequenced sample consisted of peripheral blood. J is TRBJ2-7 and V is TRBV5-5; D is uncertain. This clonotype was sampled from a man aged 18 to 29 who had recovered from COVID-19. DNA for the CDR3: TGTGCCAGCAGCTTGGAGTTGAGTTCCGAGCAGTACTTC. Protein sequence: CASSLELSSEQYF.